Reported below is one T cell receptor beta chain. This sample is part of a study of cytomegalovirus exposure and HLA in healthy donors. CDR3 length: 15 amino acids. V gave up 0 bases and J gave up 5 bases, with 13 bases separating them. Germline assignment: CDR1 LGHNA and CDR2 YSLEER. The PCR had 60 Vbeta and 13 Jbeta primers. TCRdb keeps only in-frame clones here, not all; method: immunoSEQ multiplex PCR. Of around 110,000 clones listed, roughly 83% are singletons. This chain joins TRBV4-3 and TRBJ1-1; possibly TRBD1 for D (5 bases). Material: PBMCs. The sequence derives from a man aged 25 to 40 in good health and CMV-seropositive. In DNA, the CDR3 is TGCGCCAGCAGCCAAGAGGCGGGGCCGGAGACTGAAGCTTTCTTT. As protein: CASSQEAGPETEAFF.